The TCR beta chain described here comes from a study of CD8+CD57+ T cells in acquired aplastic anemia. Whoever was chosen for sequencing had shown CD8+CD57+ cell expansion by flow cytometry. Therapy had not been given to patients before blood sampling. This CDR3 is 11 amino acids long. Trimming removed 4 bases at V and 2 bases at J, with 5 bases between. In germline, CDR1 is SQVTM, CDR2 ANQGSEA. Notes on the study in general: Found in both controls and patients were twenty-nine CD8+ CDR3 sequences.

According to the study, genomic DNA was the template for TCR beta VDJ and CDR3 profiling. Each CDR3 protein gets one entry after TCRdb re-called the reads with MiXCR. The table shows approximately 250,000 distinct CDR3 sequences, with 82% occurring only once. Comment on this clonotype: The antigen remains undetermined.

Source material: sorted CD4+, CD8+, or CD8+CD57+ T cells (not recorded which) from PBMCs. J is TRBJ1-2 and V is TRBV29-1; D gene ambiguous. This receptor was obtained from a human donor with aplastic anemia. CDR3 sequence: CSVGTNYGYTF. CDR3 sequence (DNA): TGCAGCGTTGGGACGAACTATGGCTACACCTTC.